This is a list of T cell receptor beta chains from one sample in a study of blood T cell repertoires in COVID-19. The protocol was immunoSEQ multiplex PCR, while the TCRdb copy is restricted to in-frame clones and leaves out a portion. Here the sample spans around 97,000 clones, approximately 89% being singletons. What was sequenced was peripheral blood. These receptors were taken from a human donor in a cohort sampled during active COVID-19. Each CDR3 is given with its conserved first and last residue. A D gene is named only where the DNA matches it firmly. Size values are once, few and many counts, or a class for expanded clones, and some rows have none.

D: NA; size: NA; V: TRBV19; J: TRBJ2-5; CDR3: CASSGGTGETQYF; DNA: TGTGCCAGTAGTGGAGGGACCGGGGAGACCCAGTACTTC
D: TRBD1; size: once; V: TRBV11-2; J: TRBJ2-1; CDR3: CAISLDRGRGEQFF; DNA: TGTGCCATCAGCTTAGACAGGGGACGTGGAGAGCAGTTCTTC
D: NA; size: NA; V: TRBV2; J: TRBJ1-6; CDR3: CASRQTSESPLHF; DNA: TGTGCCAGCAGGCAAACTTCCGAGTCACCCCTCCACTTT
D: NA; size: NA; V: TRBV7-7; J: TRBJ2-3; CDR3: CASSFNLSPGTDTQYF; DNA: TGTGCCAGCAGCTTTAATCTATCGCCGGGCACAGATACGCAGTATTTT
D: NA; size: NA; V: TRBV3-1/TRBV3-2; J: TRBJ2-7; CDR3: CASSSTGTAYEQYF; DNA: TGTGCCAGCAGCTCCACAGGAACGGCCTACGAGCAGTACTTC
D: TRBD2; size: NA; V: TRBV5-1; J: TRBJ2-3; CDR3: CASSPVGSQSGADTQYF; DNA: TGCGCCAGCAGCCCGGTCGGGAGCCAAAGCGGGGCAGATACGCAGTATTTT
D: NA; size: NA; V: TRBV7-9; J: TRBJ2-7; CDR3: CASSLRNQDEQYF; DNA: TGTGCCAGCAGCTTACGTAATCAGGACGAGCAGTACTTC
D: NA; size: few; V: TRBV29-1; J: TRBJ1-2; CDR3: CSARVGQEYGYTF; DNA: TGCAGCGCCCGGGTGGGGCAAGAGTATGGCTACACCTTC
D: TRBD2; size: NA; V: TRBV9; J: TRBJ2-2; CDR3: CASSVMTSGNTGELFF; DNA: TGTGCCAGCAGCGTAATGACTAGCGGGAACACCGGGGAGCTGTTTTTT
D: TRBD1; size: once; V: TRBV7-2; J: TRBJ2-3; CDR3: CASSQTRQGTDTQYF; DNA: TGTGCCAGCAGCCAAACGAGACAGGGGACAGATACGCAGTATTTT
D: NA; size: NA; V: TRBV19; J: TRBJ2-2; CDR3: CASSPLSSGTGELFF; DNA: TGTGCCAGTAGTCCCCTTAGCTCTGGGACCGGGGAGCTGTTTTTT
D: NA; size: medium-sized; V: TRBV10-1; J: TRBJ2-2; CDR3: CASSEVVTGSELFTGELFF; DNA: TGCGCCAGCAGTGAAGTTGTGACCGGGAGCGAACTGTTCACCGGGGAGCTGTTTTTT
D: TRBD1; size: NA; V: TRBV19; J: TRBJ1-1; CDR3: CASSYRRTGGDWEAFF; DNA: TGTGCCAGTAGTTACCGAAGGACAGGAGGCGACTGGGAAGCTTTCTTT
D: NA; size: NA; V: TRBV19; J: TRBJ1-1; CDR3: CATRPRAENTEAFF; DNA: TGTGCCACACGCCCGAGGGCTGAGAACACTGAAGCTTTCTTT
D: NA; size: few; V: TRBV25-1; J: TRBJ1-2; CDR3: CASSPGGNYGYTF; DNA: TGTGCCAGCAGTCCCGGAGGGAACTATGGCTACACCTTC
D: TRBD1; size: few; V: TRBV7-3; J: TRBJ1-6; CDR3: CASSSAGGAGSPLHF; DNA: TGTGCCAGCAGCTCGGCAGGGGGCGCAGGATCACCCCTCCACTTT
D: TRBD1; size: few; V: TRBV7-2; J: TRBJ1-5; CDR3: CASSFGQGSNQPQHF; DNA: TGTGCCAGCAGCTTTGGACAGGGAAGCAATCAGCCCCAGCATTTT
D: TRBD1; size: few; V: TRBV11-2; J: TRBJ1-5; CDR3: CASSVGQGGQPQHF; DNA: TGTGCCAGCAGCGTAGGACAGGGCGGCCAGCCCCAGCATTTT
D: NA; size: NA; V: TRBV29-1; J: TRBJ1-4; CDR3: CSVLSEKLFF; DNA: TGCAGCGTTCTGAGTGAAAAACTGTTTTTT
D: NA; size: few; V: TRBV10-3; J: TRBJ2-1; CDR3: CAIRSLDNEQFF; DNA: TGTGCCATCAGATCCCTAGACAATGAGCAGTTCTTC
D: TRBD2; size: NA; V: TRBV5-1; J: TRBJ2-7; CDR3: CASSGSGTYEQYF; DNA: TGCGCCAGCAGCGGGAGCGGGACCTACGAGCAGTACTTC
D: TRBD1; size: NA; V: TRBV6-5; J: TRBJ2-7; CDR3: CATLGTVEQYF; DNA: TGTGCCACCCTTGGGACAGTAGAGCAGTACTTC
D: NA; size: NA; V: TRBV18; J: TRBJ2-5; CDR3: CASSPMTRTIWETQYF; DNA: TGTGCCAGCTCACCAATGACTAGGACCATTTGGGAGACCCAGTACTTC
D: TRBD1; size: NA; V: TRBV15; J: TRBJ1-2; CDR3: CATSRTGGADYGYTF; DNA: TGTGCCACCAGCAGAACAGGGGGCGCGGACTATGGCTACACCTTC
D: TRBD2; size: NA; V: TRBV19; J: TRBJ2-7; CDR3: CASTTTSGSYEQYF; DNA: TGTGCCAGTACCACGACTAGCGGGAGTTACGAGCAGTACTTC
D: TRBD1; size: NA; V: TRBV10-3; J: TRBJ1-2; CDR3: CAISRDSNGYTF; DNA: TGTGCCATCAGCCGGGACAGCAATGGCTACACCTTC
D: NA; size: NA; V: TRBV7-8; J: TRBJ1-1; CDR3: CASSSTRGTEAFF; DNA: TGTGCCAGCAGCTCGACCCGCGGGACTGAAGCTTTCTTT
D: TRBD2; size: NA; V: TRBV29-1; J: TRBJ2-1; CDR3: CSVSSGYEGFF; DNA: TGCAGCGTTAGTAGCGGGTACGAAGGGTTCTTC
D: TRBD2; size: NA; V: TRBV27; J: TRBJ2-1; CDR3: CASSLGGRAQFF; DNA: TGTGCCAGCAGTTTAGGCGGGAGAGCACAGTTCTTC
D: TRBD2; size: NA; V: TRBV3-1/TRBV3-2; J: TRBJ2-1; CDR3: CASSQDAGVGSSYNEQFF; DNA: TGTGCCAGCAGCCAAGATGCGGGAGTCGGGAGTTCCTACAATGAGCAGTTCTTC
D: TRBD2; size: few; V: TRBV29-1; J: TRBJ2-1; CDR3: CSVEGREEGYNEQFF; DNA: TGCAGCGTTGAAGGGCGGGAGGAGGGTTACAATGAGCAGTTCTTC
D: TRBD1; size: NA; V: TRBV28; J: TRBJ1-1; CDR3: CASSRQGRTEAFF; DNA: TGTGCCAGCAGCCGACAGGGGAGGACTGAAGCTTTCTTT
D: TRBD2; size: NA; V: TRBV4-2; J: TRBJ2-7; CDR3: CASSQVGLAGVEQYF; DNA: TGTGCCAGCAGCCAAGTCGGGCTAGCGGGAGTCGAGCAGTACTTC
D: NA; size: once; V: TRBV5-1; J: TRBJ1-1; CDR3: CASSRDGQINTEAFF; DNA: TGCGCCAGCAGCCGTGACGGACAGATAAACACTGAAGCTTTCTTT
D: TRBD2; size: NA; V: TRBV5-4; J: TRBJ2-3; CDR3: CASSLGLAGVLGTDTQYF; DNA: TGTGCCAGCAGCTTGGGACTAGCGGGAGTTCTCGGCACAGATACGCAGTATTTT
D: NA; size: NA; V: TRBV11-2; J: TRBJ1-1; CDR3: CASSVRGLPNTEAFF; DNA: TGTGCCAGCAGCGTAAGAGGTCTGCCGAACACTGAAGCTTTCTTT
D: TRBD2; size: NA; V: TRBV5-6; J: TRBJ2-5; CDR3: CASSAFTGTSGQETQYF; DNA: TGTGCCAGCAGCGCGTTTACCGGGACTAGCGGACAAGAGACCCAGTACTTC
D: TRBD2; size: once; V: TRBV27; J: TRBJ2-5; CDR3: CASREGLAEQETQYF; DNA: TGTGCCAGCCGCGAGGGGCTAGCGGAGCAAGAGACCCAGTACTTC
D: NA; size: NA; V: TRBV10-3; J: TRBJ1-1; CDR3: CAISGTANTEAFF; DNA: TGTGCCATCAGTGGGACAGCGAACACTGAAGCTTTCTTT
D: TRBD2; size: NA; V: TRBV29-1; J: TRBJ2-1; CDR3: CSVVPGTSGYNEQFF; DNA: TGCAGCGTTGTTCCCGGGACTAGCGGCTACAATGAGCAGTTCTTC
D: NA; size: NA; V: TRBV2; J: TRBJ1-1; CDR3: CASSDDFQAAFF; DNA: TGTGCCAGCAGTGACGACTTTCAAGCGGCTTTCTTT
D: TRBD2; size: NA; V: TRBV5-4; J: TRBJ2-3; CDR3: CASSPLAGTTDTQYF; DNA: TGTGCCAGCAGCCCCCTAGCGGGAACGACAGATACGCAGTATTTT
D: NA; size: NA; V: TRBV6-5; J: TRBJ1-2; CDR3: CASKGFDYGYTF; DNA: TGTGCCAGCAAGGGGTTTGACTATGGCTACACCTTC
D: TRBD2; size: NA; V: TRBV6-4; J: TRBJ2-6; CDR3: CASSGAGGSGANVLTF; DNA: TGTGCCAGTTCAGGAGCGGGGGGCTCTGGGGCCAACGTCCTGACTTTC
D: TRBD2; size: NA; V: TRBV27; J: TRBJ2-7; CDR3: CASQELAGGAYEQYF; DNA: TGTGCCAGCCAAGAACTAGCGGGAGGAGCCTACGAGCAGTACTTC
D: NA; size: NA; V: TRBV18; J: TRBJ1-1; CDR3: CASSPRWQSNTEAFF; DNA: TGTGCCAGCTCACCACGGTGGCAGTCGAACACTGAAGCTTTCTTT
D: TRBD1; size: NA; V: TRBV6-2/TRBV6-3; J: TRBJ2-7; CDR3: CASSYPAFKTGGSEQYF; DNA: TGTGCCAGCAGTTACCCGGCCTTTAAGACAGGGGGCTCCGAGCAGTACTTC